These T cell receptor beta chains were read from a single sample in a study of cytomegalovirus exposure and HLA in healthy donors. Assay: immunoSEQ multiplex PCR; the TCRdb copy retains only in-frame clones and omits some. The table lists roughly 140,000 clones, about 68% of them singletons. The sequenced sample was PBMCs. The origin of the receptors is a man between 18 and 29 years old in good health and CMV-seronegative. CDR3s include the opening cysteine and the closing phenylalanine or tryptophan. D genes are given only for firm matches. Clone size, where shown, is once, few, many, or a class for clones that have expanded.

CDR3aa,CDR3nt,d_gene,abundance,j_gene,v_gene
CASSLDTEQYF,TGCGCCAGCAGCCTTGACACCGAGCAGTACTTC,-,-,TRBJ2-7,TRBV5-1
CASSPGQVIYNEQFF,TGCGCCAGCAGCCCGGGACAGGTGATCTACAATGAGCAGTTCTTC,TRBD1,-,TRBJ2-1,TRBV5-1
CASSLGGLGSVENIQYF,TGCGCCAGCAGCCTCGGAGGGCTAGGAAGCGTGGAAAACATTCAGTACTTC,-,-,TRBJ2-4,TRBV4-3
CASSSSGTGYNEQFF,TGTGCCAGCAGCTCCAGCGGGACGGGCTACAATGAGCAGTTCTTC,TRBD2,few,TRBJ2-1,TRBV5-4
CASSLGLAGSSYNEQFF,TGTGCCAGCAGCTTGGGACTAGCGGGTAGCTCCTACAATGAGCAGTTCTTC,TRBD2,-,TRBJ2-1,TRBV7-8
CASSLFGQIDSSGANVLTF,TGTGCCAGCAGTTTATTTGGACAGATTGACAGCTCTGGGGCCAACGTCCTGACTTTC,-,few,TRBJ2-6,TRBV27
CASRRGTGLALVGYTF,TGTGCCAGCAGGCGGGGGACAGGACTCGCTCTAGTTGGCTACACCTTC,TRBD1,-,TRBJ1-2,TRBV9
CASSSSGRAYNEQFF,TGTGCCAGTAGTTCTAGCGGGAGGGCCTACAATGAGCAGTTCTTC,TRBD2,-,TRBJ2-1,TRBV19
CASSLMGQGYGYTF,TGTGCCAGCAGCTTGATGGGACAGGGATATGGCTACACCTTC,TRBD1,-,TRBJ1-2,TRBV7-9
CASSDAQSGTDTQYF,TGCGCCAGCAGTGACGCGCAATCTGGTACAGATACGCAGTATTTT,-,-,TRBJ2-3,TRBV10-1
CASSSTDTQYF,TGTGCCAGCTCCTCCACAGATACGCAGTATTTT,-,-,TRBJ2-3,TRBV7-9
CASSTSGSKETQYF,TGTGCCAGCAGTACTAGCGGGAGTAAAGAGACCCAGTACTTC,TRBD2,-,TRBJ2-5,TRBV27
CASSKSPGTSGRGSYNEQFF,TGTGCCAGTAGTAAGTCGCCCGGGACTAGCGGGAGAGGGTCCTACAATGAGCAGTTCTTC,TRBD2,-,TRBJ2-1,TRBV19
CASSIAGAVDTQYF,TGTGCCAGTAGTATCGCGGGAGCGGTAGATACGCAGTATTTT,TRBD2,-,TRBJ2-3,TRBV19
CASSHPLKGGQLNEAFF,TGCGCCAGCAGTCACCCCTTGAAGGGGGGACAGCTAAATGAAGCTTTCTTT,TRBD1,-,TRBJ1-1,TRBV4-1
CASSLLASNGEQFF,TGTGCCAGCAGTTTATTAGCCTCCAACGGTGAGCAGTTCTTC,-,few,TRBJ2-1,TRBV27
CASSVEASGGRELFF,TGTGCCAGCAGCGTAGAAGCTAGCGGGGGAAGGGAGCTGTTTTTT,TRBD2,-,TRBJ2-2,TRBV9
CASSLSGASYEQYF,TGCGCCAGCAGTTTATCGGGAGCATCCTACGAGCAGTACTTC,-,once,TRBJ2-7,TRBV10-1
CASSLAWGLAGTDTQYF,TGTGCCAGCAGCTTAGCGTGGGGACTAGCGGGGACAGATACGCAGTATTTT,TRBD2,-,TRBJ2-3,TRBV7-2
CASSIGTTGGNGYTF,TGTGCCAGCAGCATAGGGACCACAGGGGGTAATGGCTACACCTTC,TRBD1,-,TRBJ1-2,TRBV7-8